The rows below give T cell receptor beta chains drawn from one sample of a study of identical twins. MiXCR was run by TCRdb on the 5' RACE reads, yielding one entry per CDR3 protein. The repertoire holds 700,000 or so distinct CDR3 sequences, with under 9% as singletons. The sample also formed part of further work on yellow fever vaccine responses in identical twins.

The specimen was PBMCs. Every receptor here comes from a woman between 18 and 29 years old in good health. CDR3s include the opening cysteine and the closing phenylalanine or tryptophan. A D gene is named only where the DNA matches it firmly. A row's size may be missing; if present it is once, few, many or a size class.

clone size	V gene	D gene	J gene	CDR3 DNA	CDR3 protein
many	TRBV28	TRBD1	TRBJ1-1	TGTGCCAGCAGTTTATTGGGGGGGGACAGCACGTATTATACTGAAGCTTTCTTT	CASSLLGGDSTYYTEAFF
-	TRBV14	TRBD1	TRBJ2-2	TGTGCCAGCAGCCAATTCCCCGGACAGGGAAACACCGGGGAGCTGTTTTTT	CASSQFPGQGNTGELFF
many	TRBV29-1	TRBD1	TRBJ2-5	TGCAGCGTCGACACAGGGGTCCAAGAGACCCAGTACTTC	CSVDTGVQETQYF
-	TRBV7-9	TRBD1	TRBJ2-3	TGTGCCAGCAGCTTAGGGGACAGGGCTGGAGATACGCAGTATTTT	CASSLGDRAGDTQYF
-	TRBV5-1	TRBD1	TRBJ2-7	TGCGCCAGCAGCTTAAACTCCGGGACAGCAAACTACGAGCAGTACTTC	CASSLNSGTANYEQYF
many	TRBV3-1	-	TRBJ2-7	TGTGCCAGCAGCCAAGACCTGAGGACACCAACCTACGAGCAGTACTTC	CASSQDLRTPTYEQYF
-	TRBV20-1	TRBD1	TRBJ1-2	TGCAGTGCCATAAAAGGACAGGGGGCATTTGGCTACACCTTC	CSAIKGQGAFGYTF
-	TRBV4-3	-	TRBJ2-5	TGCGCCAGCAGCCAAGATAAAGCATTTCAAGAGACCCAGTACTTC	CASSQDKAFQETQYF
-	TRBV20-1	-	TRBJ2-4	TGCAGTGCTAGCGCCCTATGGGCCAAAAACATTCAGTACTTC	CSASALWAKNIQYF
-	TRBV12-3/TRBV12-4	-	TRBJ1-2	TGTGCCAGCAGTTTACTTAACCGCTACACCTTC	CASSLLNRYTF
-	TRBV20-1	TRBD2	TRBJ2-3	TGCAGTGCTAATCGCGGTCTAGCGGGGAGGGATACGCAGTATTTT	CSANRGLAGRDTQYF
few	TRBV6-6	-	TRBJ1-1	TGTACCAGCAGTTTGAACACTGAAGCTTTCTTT	CTSSLNTEAFF
few	TRBV7-2	TRBD2	TRBJ2-1	TGTGCCAGCGCCATGGGGGGGAGCTCCTACAATGAGCAGTTCTTC	CASAMGGSSYNEQFF
many	TRBV7-9	-	TRBJ2-7	TGTGCCAGCAGCTTAATTCGTGGTGACTCCTACGAGCAGTACTTC	CASSLIRGDSYEQYF
many	TRBV7-3	-	TRBJ1-5	TGTGCCAGCAGCTTAACAAGTCGGGGCGGTTTCAATCAGCCCCAGCATTTT	CASSLTSRGGFNQPQHF
-	TRBV6-5	-	TRBJ1-1	TGTGCCAGCAGTTACTCGGCAGGGGAGAACACTGAAGCTTTCTTT	CASSYSAGENTEAFF
few	TRBV28	-	TRBJ2-3	TGTGCCAGCAGTTTTTTTGTGCGCGATACGCAGTATTTT	CASSFFVRDTQYF
few	TRBV9	-	TRBJ1-6	TGTGCCAGCAGCCTCCAGAAGAGCTCCTATAATTCACCCCTCCACTTT	CASSLQKSSYNSPLHF
many	TRBV7-9	-	TRBJ1-4	TGTGCCAGCAGCTTCCCAGGGACGACTAATGAAAAACTGTTTTTT	CASSFPGTTNEKLFF
-	TRBV3-1	TRBD1	TRBJ2-7	TGTGCCACCAGCCAGGGGGCTGAAAGCGTCTACGAGCAGTACTTC	CATSQGAESVYEQYF
-	TRBV12-3/TRBV12-4	TRBD2	TRBJ2-7	TGTGCCAGCAGTTTATGGCTCGCTAGCGGGAGTCTTAGGTCCTACGAGCAGTACTTC	CASSLWLASGSLRSYEQYF
-	TRBV2	TRBD1	TRBJ1-2	TGTGCCAGCAGCGAGGACAGGCGGGGCTACACCTTC	CASSEDRRGYTF
-	TRBV2	TRBD1	TRBJ2-1	TGTGCCAGCAGTGAGTTTGGGACAGGCTACAATGAGCAGTTCTTC	CASSEFGTGYNEQFF
few	TRBV29-1	-	TRBJ2-7	TGCAGCGTTGGACAGAGTGCCTACGAGCAGTACTTC	CSVGQSAYEQYF
many	TRBV7-2	-	TRBJ2-7	TGTGCCAGCAGCTTCCAGCCCGGCAACTACGAGCAGTACTTC	CASSFQPGNYEQYF
few	TRBV10-3	TRBD2	TRBJ2-5	TGTGCCATCAGTGAGGCGGGGGTCGGAGAGACCCAGTACTTC	CAISEAGVGETQYF
few	TRBV14	-	TRBJ2-3	TGTGCCAGCAGCCAAGATAGCGCCACAGATACGCAGTATTTT	CASSQDSATDTQYF
-	TRBV5-1	TRBD2	TRBJ2-5	TGCGCCAGCAGCTTGTCGGGAGGCTTGGAGACCCAGTACTTC	CASSLSGGLETQYF
few	TRBV7-2	-	TRBJ2-3	TGTGCCAGCAGCCGCGGAGGAGAGCGGAATCAGTATTTT	CASSRGGERNQYF
-	TRBV12-3/TRBV12-4	TRBD2	TRBJ2-1	TGTGCCAGCAGTTTTGTAGCGGGGAGTGAGCAGTTCTTC	CASSFVAGSEQFF
-	TRBV20-1	TRBD2	TRBJ2-1	TGCAGTGGCCTAGCGGCTCGCGATGAGCAGTTCTTC	CSGLAARDEQFF
few	TRBV18	TRBD2	TRBJ2-1	TGTGCCAGCTCACCAGAGGGAGGGCCGGGTGAGCAGTTCTTC	CASSPEGGPGEQFF
-	TRBV29-1	-	TRBJ2-4	TGCAGCGCCGTAGGCTCGGGGGTTAAAAACATTCAGTACTTC	CSAVGSGVKNIQYF
many	TRBV4-3	-	TRBJ2-1	TGCGCCAGCAGCCCAGAGAGGAGGTATGAGCAGTTCTTC	CASSPERRYEQFF
-	TRBV6-5	-	TRBJ2-1	TGTGCCAGCAGACGCTACAATGAGCAGTTCTTC	CASRRYNEQFF
-	TRBV20-1	TRBD1	TRBJ2-3	TGCAGTGCTAGGGCTCCGACAGGGCCCGATACGCAGTATTTT	CSARAPTGPDTQYF
many	TRBV5-1	-	TRBJ2-1	TGCGCCAGCAGCGCATACAGGAGTTTGGGGGATGAGCAGTTCTTC	CASSAYRSLGDEQFF
-	TRBV12-3/TRBV12-4	-	TRBJ1-5	TGTGCCAGCAGTTCAGACAGGAACGGTCAGCCCCAGCATTTT	CASSSDRNGQPQHF
few	TRBV28	-	TRBJ2-1	TGTGCCAGCAGTTTTATGGGACTGGGGCGATCCTACAATGAGCAGTTCTTC	CASSFMGLGRSYNEQFF
-	TRBV11-2	TRBD2	TRBJ2-1	TGTGCCAGCAGCTTAGTCCGACTAGCGGGAGGGGCGGGCAATGAGCAGTTCTTC	CASSLVRLAGGAGNEQFF
few	TRBV11-2	-	TRBJ2-2	TGTGCCAGCAGCCCAGAAGTTGACGGGGAGCTGTTTTTT	CASSPEVDGELFF
many	TRBV6-2/TRBV6-3	-	TRBJ2-7	TGTGCCAGCAGTTACCGGCCCACAATGCAGGACTACGAGCAGTACTTC	CASSYRPTMQDYEQYF
few	TRBV7-3	-	TRBJ2-7	TGTGCCAGCAGCTATGGGACGGGGGCGCACTACGAGCAGTACTTC	CASSYGTGAHYEQYF
-	TRBV14	-	TRBJ2-3	TGTGCCAGCAGCCAAGATAGGGGTCGGAGCGGACCTAGCACAGATACGCAGTATTTT	CASSQDRGRSGPSTDTQYF
many	TRBV7-3	TRBD1	TRBJ2-3	TGTGCCAGCAGCTTAAACAGGGGGGACACAGATACGCAGTATTTT	CASSLNRGDTDTQYF
many	TRBV28	-	TRBJ2-1	TGTGCCAGCAGGGGGACTCTTCGAAGAAATGAGCAGTTCTTC	CASRGTLRRNEQFF
few	TRBV7-8	TRBD2	TRBJ2-5	TGTGCCAGCACCGCGGGGGGTCAACCTAAAGAGACCCAGTACTTC	CASTAGGQPKETQYF
-	TRBV21-1	-	TRBJ1-5	TGTGCCAGCAGCAAAGTGGCCAGGGGTCCAAATCAGCCCCAGCATTTT	CASSKVARGPNQPQHF
many	TRBV6-5	TRBD1	TRBJ1-2	TGTGCCAGCGGCATAGGGACAGGCTATGGCTACACCTTC	CASGIGTGYGYTF
-	TRBV6-1	-	TRBJ2-6	TGTGCCAGCGGAGGGGTGGGATCTGGGGCCAACGTCCTGACTTTC	CASGGVGSGANVLTF
few	TRBV12-3/TRBV12-4	TRBD1	TRBJ2-3	TGTGCCAGCAGAAGACAGGGGGTCGTATCAGATACGCAGTATTTT	CASRRQGVVSDTQYF
-	TRBV6-5	-	TRBJ2-7	TGTGCCAGCAGTTACGCAGGGGCCCACGAGCAGTACTTC	CASSYAGAHEQYF
many	TRBV9	TRBD2	TRBJ2-1	TGTGCCAGCAGCCCCCCGGGACTAGCGGGGGGGAACATTGAGCAGTTCTTC	CASSPPGLAGGNIEQFF
-	TRBV6-5	TRBD2	TRBJ2-1	TGTGCCAGCAGTTGGACTAGCGGCCCCTCGTCGCATGAGCAGTTCTTC	CASSWTSGPSSHEQFF
-	TRBV12-3/TRBV12-4	-	TRBJ2-5	TGTGCCAGCAGTTCCTCAAGTGGGGGCAGGGTGGGAGAGACCCAGTACTTC	CASSSSSGGRVGETQYF
many	TRBV11-2	-	TRBJ2-3	TGTGCCAGCAGCTTAGATCCCTTGGCGGGAGATACGCAGTATTTT	CASSLDPLAGDTQYF
-	TRBV3-1	-	TRBJ2-1	TGTGCCAGCAGGTCTTCGGCCTCCTACAATGAGCAGTTCTTC	CASRSSASYNEQFF
few	TRBV5-1	-	TRBJ2-5	TGCGCCAGCAGCTTGGATCAGTCAGGGTTTGAGACCCAGTACTTC	CASSLDQSGFETQYF
-	TRBV29-1	-	TRBJ2-7	TGCAGCGTTGTATGGGGAGCAGACTACGAGCAGTACTTC	CSVVWGADYEQYF